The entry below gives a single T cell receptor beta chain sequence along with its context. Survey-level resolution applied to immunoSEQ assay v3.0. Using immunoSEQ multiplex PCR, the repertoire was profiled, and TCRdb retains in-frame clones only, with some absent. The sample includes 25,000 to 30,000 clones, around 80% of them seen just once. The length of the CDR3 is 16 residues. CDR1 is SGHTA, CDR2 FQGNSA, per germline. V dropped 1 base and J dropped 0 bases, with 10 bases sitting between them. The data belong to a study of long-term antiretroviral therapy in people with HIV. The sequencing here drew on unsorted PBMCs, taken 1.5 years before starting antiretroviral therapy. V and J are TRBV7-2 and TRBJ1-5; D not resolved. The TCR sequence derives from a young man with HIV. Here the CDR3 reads CASSLGGSYSNQPQHF. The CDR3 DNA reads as TGTGCCAGCAGCTTAGGAGGGAGTTATAGCAATCAGCCCCAGCATTTT.